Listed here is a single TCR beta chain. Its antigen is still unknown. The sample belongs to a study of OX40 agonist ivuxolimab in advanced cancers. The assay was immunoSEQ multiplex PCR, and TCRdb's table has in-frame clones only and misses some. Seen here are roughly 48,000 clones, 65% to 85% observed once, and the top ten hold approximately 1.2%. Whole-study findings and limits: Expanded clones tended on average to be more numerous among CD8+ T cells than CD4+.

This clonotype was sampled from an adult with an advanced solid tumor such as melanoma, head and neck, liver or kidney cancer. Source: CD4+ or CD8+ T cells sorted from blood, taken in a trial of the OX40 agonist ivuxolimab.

The chain's CDR3 is CASSQSRTSGNNEQFF. As DNA, the CDR3 is TGCGCCAGCAGCCAATCGAGGACTAGCGGGAACAATGAGCAGTTCTTC. V usage is TRBV4-1 and J usage is TRBJ2-1; 12 bases match TRBD2. The CDR3 contains 16 residues. Germline V CDR1 and CDR2: MGHRA, YSYEKL. The V gene end was trimmed by 2 bases and the J gene end by 5 bases; junction bases not matched to a gene: 4.